This T cell receptor (beta chain) stems from a study of T cell responses to AZD1222 COVID-19 vaccine. Produced via immunoSEQ multiplex PCR; TCRdb's table is partial and in-frame only. The sample has some 130,000 clones, 93% seen once. V was trimmed by 3 bases and J by 5 bases, leaving 14 bases between them. The CDR3 runs to 15 residues. Germline CDR1 reads LNHDA; CDR2 reads SQIVND (reference sequence). The chain has TRBV19 and TRBJ1-5, with a weak D call TRBD1 (5 bases). The sample was peripheral blood, taken on day 0 of AZD1222 vaccination. The TCR comes from an adult in good health. CDR3 in DNA: TGTGCCAGTAGTATTTTTGGGACGGCTTATCAGCCCCAGCATTTT. It codes for CASSIFGTAYQPQHF.